This passage covers 12 T cell receptor beta chains from one sample sequenced in a study of PD-1 blockade in classical Hodgkin lymphoma. The method was immunoSEQ multiplex PCR; TCRdb's version includes in-frame clones alone and lacks a portion of them. The table has 20,000 to 25,000 clones, more than 90% seen once; the top ten hold around 0.38%. Time point here: newly diagnosed, previously untreated cHL patient sample. By magnetic negative selection, CD4+ T cells were purified from thawed PBMCs. Input material: CD4+ T cells from blood. Source of these receptors: a human donor with classical Hodgkin lymphoma.

V gene TRBV6-1 combines with J gene TRBJ2-2, with TRBD1 identical over 7 bases. CDR1 is MNHNS and CDR2 is SASEGT in the germline V gene. J lost 1 base, V lost 6 bases, and 2 bases had no gene match. The CDR3 consists of 14 residues. The CDR3 nucleotides read TGTGCCAGCAGCCGGGACAGGAACACCGGGGAGCTGTTTTTT. Translation gives CASSRDRNTGELFF.

The rearrangement joins TRBV28 to TRBJ1-2, with D possibly being TRBD1 (5 bases). Germline CDR1 MDHEN, CDR2 SYDVKM. The CDR3 covers 15 residues. Trimming shortened V by 1 base and J by 6 bases, and 15 bases separated the two germline ends. This CDR3 is CASSLFGGIRDGYTF. The CDR3 coding sequence is TGTGCCAGCAGTTTATTTGGGGGTATCAGGGATGGCTACACCTTC.

This clone has more than one count but fewer than ten. J is TRBJ1-1 and V is TRBV6-6, with D hard to call. V lost 4 bases, J lost 5 bases, and 8 bases lay in between. Germline loops: CDR1 MNHNY, CDR2 SVGAGI (reference sequence). The CDR3 is 12 amino acids. The CDR3 DNA sequence: TGTGCCAGCAGTTGGCAAAGTACTGAAGCTTTCTTT. It translates to CASSWQSTEAFF.

This clone was found once. V usage is TRBV19 and J usage is TRBJ1-4, with a possible D match to TRBD1 (5 bases). Trimming removed 5 bases at V and 7 bases at J, with 14 bases between. CDR3 length: 14 residues. Germline-derived CDR1 and CDR2 are LNHDA and SQIVND (reference sequence). The DNA for the CDR3 is TGTGCCAGTAGTTTGGGGCAGGGAAGTGAAAAACTGTTTTTT. This translates into CASSLGQGSEKLFF.

The chain has TRBV19 and TRBJ2-6; D perhaps matches TRBD2 (6 bases). The V gene lost 4 bases and the J gene lost 0 bases, with 7 bases spanning the gap. Germline assignment: CDR1 LNHDA and CDR2 SQIVND (reference sequence). The CDR3 loop spans 15 amino acids. CDR3 nucleotides: TGTGCCAGTAGTAAGGAGGGCTCTGGGGCCAACGTCCTGACTTTC. Protein: CASSKEGSGANVLTF. Looking up the rest from reference TRBV19 and TRBJ2-6 gives the full variable domain: DGGITQSPKYLFRKEGQNVTLSCEQNLNHDAMYWYRQDPGQGLRLIYYSQIVNDFQKGDIAEGYSVSREKKESFPLTVTSAQKNPTAFYLCASSKEGSGANVLTFGAGSRLTVL.

The rearrangement links TRBV19 to TRBJ1-2; 7 bases fit TRBD1. The CDR3 length is 13 residues. CDR1 is LNHDA and CDR2 is SQIVND in the germline V gene (reference sequence). The ends lost 6 bases at V and 1 base at J; junction bases unmatched: 2. The CDR3 loop is CASRDRRNYGYTF. The DNA of the CDR3 is TGTGCCAGTAGGGACAGGCGTAACTATGGCTACACCTTC.

This clone was picked up one time. The chain carries TRBV5-1 and TRBJ2-4; D may correspond to TRBD1 or TRBD2 (6 bases each). Deletions cut 0 bases from V and 6 bases from J, with 7 bases between. Germline-derived CDR1 and CDR2 are SGHRS and YFSETQ. The CDR3 extends over 13 amino acids. CDR3 loop: CASSLEGGNIQYF. The CDR3 nucleotides read TGCGCCAGCAGCTTGGAGGGGGGAAACATTCAGTACTTC.

V and J are TRBV5-1 and TRBJ1-1; 7 nucleotides match TRBD1. The germline V gene encodes CDR1 SGHRS and CDR2 YFSETQ. This CDR3 region has 14 residues. V shed 3 bases, J shed 4 bases, and the junction held 6 bases outside the gene matches. CDR3 in amino acids: CASSSYRGSTEAFF. The CDR3 DNA reads as TGCGCCAGCAGCTCATACAGGGGATCCACTGAAGCTTTCTTT.

This clone showed up just a few times. The V call is TRBV4-3, the J call TRBJ2-5, with 14 nucleotides matching TRBD2. Trimming removed 0 bases from V and 1 base from J; junction bases left unmatched: 4. CDR1 and CDR2 (germline): LGHNA, YSLEER. The CDR3 extends over 18 amino acids. The CDR3 loop reads CASSQDPGLAGAQETQYF. DNA for the CDR3: TGCGCCAGCAGCCAAGATCCGGGACTAGCGGGGGCCCAAGAGACCCAGTACTTC.

The CDR3 sequence is CAIRLAGHEQFF. CDR3 sequence (DNA): TGTGCCATCCGTCTAGCGGGACATGAGCAGTTCTTC. V is TRBV10-3 and J is TRBJ2-1; 9 bases map to TRBD2. This CDR3 spans 12 amino acids. Germline assignment: CDR1 ENHRY and CDR2 SYGVKD. V trimming: 8 bases; J trimming: 8 bases; junction bases outside the gene matches: 4.

Concerning this clone: The same CDR3 is also encoded by other DNA sequences in this sample. V usage is TRBV5-4 and J usage is TRBJ2-7; no definite D call. In germline, CDR1 is SGHNT, CDR2 YYREEE (reference sequence). There are 12 residues in the CDR3. V was trimmed by 0 bases and J by 4 bases, leaving 5 bases between them. The CDR3 DNA follows: TGTGCCAGCAGCTTGGACGGGTACGAGCAGTACTTC. Its translation is CASSLDGYEQYF.

The chain combines TRBV5-1 with TRBJ2-3; tentatively, D is TRBD1 (5 bases). The CDR3 runs to 15 residues. Germline V lookup: CDR1 SGHRS, CDR2 YFSETQ. Trimming removed 3 bases from V and 4 bases from J, with 15 bases in between. The CDR3, as DNA: TGCGCCAGCAGCTCGCAGGACAAAAATGCAGATACGCAGTATTTT. Encoded protein: CASSSQDKNADTQYF.